This is a list of T cell receptor beta chains from one sample in a study of Graves' ophthalmopathy and Graves' hyperthyroidism. In TCRdb, the multiplex PCR reads were re-called with MiXCR into one record per CDR3 protein. The sample records about 620,000 distinct CDR3 sequences, about 24% being singletons. Sequencing was performed on peripheral blood. These receptors were obtained from a woman younger than 35 with stable Graves' hyperthyroidism. Some clones in this sample may be carry-over from other donors' samples. Each CDR3 is given with its conserved first and last residue. A D gene is named only where the DNA matches it firmly. Not every row has a clone size; where given, it reads once, few, many or a size class.

cdr3_aa: CASSQGSTGYGYTF
cdr3_nt: TGCGCCAGCAGCCAAGGATCGACGGGCTATGGCTACACCTTC
d_call: -
v_call: TRBV4-1
j_call: TRBJ1-2
clone_size: few

cdr3_aa: CASSYPTAGDTEAFF
cdr3_nt: TGTGCCAGCAGTTATCCCACTGCGGGGGACACTGAAGCTTTCTTT
d_call: -
v_call: TRBV6-5
j_call: TRBJ1-1
clone_size: many

cdr3_aa: CASSSGSVYEQYF
cdr3_nt: TGCGCCAGCTCCAGCGGGAGTGTCTACGAGCAGTACTTC
d_call: TRBD2
v_call: TRBV5-1
j_call: TRBJ2-7
clone_size: many

cdr3_aa: CASSEEGSGFTQYF
cdr3_nt: TGTGCCAGCAGTGAGGAAGGGTCGGGTTTCACCCAGTACTTC
d_call: -
v_call: TRBV2
j_call: TRBJ2-5
clone_size: -

cdr3_aa: CSAYANYGYTF
cdr3_nt: TGCAGTGCTTATGCTAACTATGGCTACACCTTC
d_call: -
v_call: TRBV20-1
j_call: TRBJ1-2
clone_size: -

cdr3_aa: CASSSGQEAFF
cdr3_nt: TGTGCCAGCAGCTCCGGACAGGAAGCTTTCTTT
d_call: -
v_call: TRBV3-1
j_call: TRBJ1-1
clone_size: many

cdr3_aa: CASSLGLGETQYF
cdr3_nt: TGTGCCAGCAGCCTGGGACTCGGGGAGACCCAGTACTTC
d_call: -
v_call: TRBV12-3/TRBV12-4
j_call: TRBJ2-5
clone_size: many

cdr3_aa: CACRAGASGLSYEQYF
cdr3_nt: TGTGCCTGCCGCGCGGGTGCTAGCGGGTTATCCTACGAGCAGTACTTC
d_call: TRBD2
v_call: TRBV30
j_call: TRBJ2-7
clone_size: many

cdr3_aa: CASSLQGLTEAFF
cdr3_nt: TGTGCCAGCAGTTTGCAGGGACTCACTGAAGCTTTCTTT
d_call: -
v_call: TRBV12-3/TRBV12-4
j_call: TRBJ1-1
clone_size: -

cdr3_aa: CASSRTSYEQYF
cdr3_nt: TGTGCCAGCAGCCGGACCTCCTACGAGCAGTACTTC
d_call: -
v_call: TRBV2
j_call: TRBJ2-7
clone_size: many

cdr3_aa: CASSSRPANTGELFF
cdr3_nt: TGTGCCAGCAGTTCCCGTCCAGCAAACACCGGGGAGCTGTTTTTT
d_call: -
v_call: TRBV6-5
j_call: TRBJ2-2
clone_size: many

cdr3_aa: CATREESSRETQYF
cdr3_nt: TGTGCCACCCGGGAGGAATCATCACGAGAGACCCAGTACTTC
d_call: TRBD2
v_call: TRBV12-3/TRBV12-4
j_call: TRBJ2-5
clone_size: many

cdr3_aa: CASSPHVGGEQPQHF
cdr3_nt: TGCGCCAGCAGCCCGCATGTGGGGGGGGAACAGCCCCAGCATTTT
d_call: -
v_call: TRBV4-1
j_call: TRBJ1-5
clone_size: -

cdr3_aa: CASSFGAGGPEETQYF
cdr3_nt: TGTGCCAGCAGCTTTGGTGCGGGGGGGCCAGAAGAGACCCAGTACTTC
d_call: TRBD2
v_call: TRBV7-2
j_call: TRBJ2-5
clone_size: -